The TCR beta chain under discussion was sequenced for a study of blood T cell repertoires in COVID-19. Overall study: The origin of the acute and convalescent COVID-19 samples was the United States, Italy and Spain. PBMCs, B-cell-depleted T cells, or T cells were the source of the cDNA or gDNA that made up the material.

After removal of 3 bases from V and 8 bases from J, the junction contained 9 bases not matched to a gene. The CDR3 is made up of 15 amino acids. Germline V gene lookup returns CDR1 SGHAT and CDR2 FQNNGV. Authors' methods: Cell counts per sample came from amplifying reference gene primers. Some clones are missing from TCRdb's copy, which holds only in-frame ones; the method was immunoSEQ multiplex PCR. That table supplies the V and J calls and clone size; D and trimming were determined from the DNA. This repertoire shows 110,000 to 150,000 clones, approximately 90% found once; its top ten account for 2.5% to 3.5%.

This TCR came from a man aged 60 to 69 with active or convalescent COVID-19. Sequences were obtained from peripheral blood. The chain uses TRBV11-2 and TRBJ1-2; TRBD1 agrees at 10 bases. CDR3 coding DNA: TGTGCCAGCAGCTTTCTGGACAGGGGGAAGGGGGGCTACACCTTC. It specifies CASSFLDRGKGGYTF.